Each of the 25 T cell receptor beta chains below was sequenced from the same sample in a study of T cell changes during pregnancy in multiple sclerosis. Produced via immunoSEQ multiplex PCR; TCRdb's table is partial and in-frame only. Among more than 90,000 clones, around 92% were seen once, and the ten largest hold more than 2%. The sequenced sample was peripheral blood, obtained after pregnancy. The receptor set was obtained from a female donor with multiple sclerosis, enrolled in a pregnancy study.

This sequence joins TRBV19 and TRBJ1-5, with D possibly being TRBD1 (6 bases). Germline V gives CDR1 LNHDA, CDR2 SQIVND (reference sequence). CDR3 length: 15 amino acids. V lost 5 bases to trimming and J lost 9 bases, with 20 bases between them. The CDR3 spells CASSLTGPLRGPQHF. CDR3 DNA sequence: TGTGCCAGTAGTCTCACAGGGCCCTTACGAGGGCCCCAGCATTTT.

This clone was seen once. The rearrangement uses TRBV25-1 and TRBJ1-2; no reliable D call. The CDR3 is made up of 14 amino acids. Trimming removed 2 bases at V and 4 bases at J, with 11 bases between. From germline, CDR1 is MGHDK and CDR2 SYGVNS. The CDR3 reads CASSEEANTYGYTF. The CDR3 DNA reads TGTGCCAGCAGTGAAGAGGCGAACACCTATGGCTACACCTTC.

J is TRBJ2-2 and V is TRBV6-5, with 7 bases matching TRBD1. This CDR3 is built from 14 residues. V lost 8 bases to trimming and J lost 6 bases; unmatched junction nucleotides: 9. CDR1 is MNHEY, CDR2 SVGAGI, per germline. CDR3 nucleotides: TGTGCCAGCCTTCGACAGGGTTGGGCCGGGGAGCTGTTTTTT. Translation: CASLRQGWAGELFF.

The chain is built from TRBV7-2 and TRBJ1-2; TRBD1 aligns across 7 bases. CDR3 size: 14 residues. CDR1 is SGHTA and CDR2 is FQGNSA in the germline V gene. V lost 4 bases and J lost 0; bases outside the gene matches: 2. CDR3 sequence (DNA): TGTGCCAGCAGCTCGGGACAGTCTAACTATGGCTACACCTTC. Translation: CASSSGQSNYGYTF.

The J gene is TRBJ1-5, the V gene TRBV7-2, with 9 bases fitting TRBD1. CDR3 length equals 16 residues. V shed 5 bases and J 4 bases; nucleotides not matched to a gene: 9. The V gene's germline CDR1 is SGHTA and CDR2 FQGNSA. CDR3 sequence: CASSPAGTGRNQPQHF. The DNA of the CDR3 is TGTGCCAGCAGCCCAGCCGGGACAGGGAGAAATCAGCCCCAGCATTTT.

V is TRBV30 and J is TRBJ1-5, with D perhaps TRBD1 (5 bases). The germline gives CDR1 GTSNPN, CDR2 SVGIG (reference sequence). This CDR3 is 15 amino acids long. Trimming left V 5 bases short and J 0 bases short, with 14 bases between. The DNA of the CDR3 is TGTGCCTGGTCCCGTGGGGGGTATAGCAATCAGCCCCAGCATTTT. It specifies CAWSRGGYSNQPQHF.

The genes are TRBV5-4 and TRBJ2-1; 8 positions agree with TRBD2. This CDR3 region has 14 residues. Germline V gene lookup returns CDR1 SGHNT and CDR2 YYREEE (reference sequence). Trimming at V came to 4 bases and at J to 10 bases, leaving 10 bases not matched to a gene. CDR3 in DNA: TGTGCCAGCAGCCCAAACCGGGGGGGAGGGGAGCAGTTCTTC. Protein product: CASSPNRGGGEQFF.

V and J are TRBV11-2 and TRBJ2-4; perhaps TRBD1 as D (6 bases). The CDR3 has 14 residues. The germline gives CDR1 SGHAT, CDR2 FQNNGV. The V end lost 4 bases, the J end lost 4 bases, and 11 bases lay between the germline ends. CDR3 sequence (DNA): TGTGCCAGCAGCTCACTTAGGGGGAAAAACATTCAGTACTTC. Its protein is CASSSLRGKNIQYF.

V gene TRBV4-2 combines with J gene TRBJ2-7; TRBD1 matches 7 bases. Germline V gives CDR1 LGHNA, CDR2 YNFKEQ. V lost 0 bases to trimming and J lost 7 bases; unmatched junction nucleotides: 12. This CDR3 spans 16 amino acids. The CDR3 loop is CASSQDFAGGYEEQYF. The CDR3 DNA follows: TGTGCCAGCAGCCAAGATTTTGCAGGGGGTTATGAGGAGCAGTACTTC.

The chain carries TRBV5-3 and TRBJ1-6, with D possibly being TRBD1 (6 bases). TRBV5-3 is known as an ORF, though its function is uncertain. Trimming removed 3 bases at V and 7 bases at J, with 14 bases between. This CDR3 spans 15 amino acids. CDR3: CARSWPGHQNSPLHF. CDR3 DNA sequence: TGTGCCAGAAGCTGGCCGGGACACCAAAATTCACCCCTCCACTTT.

The chain has TRBV6-1 and TRBJ2-5; TRBD2 agrees at 9 bases. Germline loops: CDR1 MNHNS, CDR2 SASEGT. Losses at the gene ends were 8 bases for V and 2 bases for J; bases not matched to a gene: 9. This CDR3 has 15 residues. Written as DNA, the CDR3 is TGTGCCAGCGCCCCCCACGCGGGAGGGCAAGAGACCCAGTACTTC. Its translation: CASAPHAGGQETQYF.

The CDR3 loop is CASSPEDSQPQHF. CDR3 DNA: TGTGCCAGCTCACCAGAAGACAGTCAGCCCCAGCATTTT. The rearrangement links TRBV18 to TRBJ1-5, with a possible D match to TRBD1 (5 bases). CDR3 length: 13 amino acids. Trimming removed 2 bases at V and 6 bases at J, with 8 bases between. Germline V CDR1 and CDR2: KGHSH, LQKENI.

The chain employs TRBV30 and TRBJ1-2; perhaps TRBD1 as D (5 bases). The CDR3 is 12 residues long. V shed 5 bases and J shed 4 bases, with 11 bases lying between them. The germline CDR1 and CDR2 sequences are GTSNPN and SVGIG (reference sequence). The CDR3 DNA is TGTGCCTGGGACCCGGGACTCTATGGCTACACCTTC. The encoded protein is CAWDPGLYGYTF.

This rearrangement joins TRBV30 to TRBJ2-7; D gene uncertain. The CDR3 runs to 14 residues. The germline V gene encodes CDR1 GTSNPN and CDR2 SVGIG (reference sequence). V was pared by 0 bases and J by 3 bases, with 12 bases between. CDR3 region: CAWSVRGSLYEQYF. For the CDR3, the DNA is TGTGCCTGGAGTGTACGTGGCAGTCTCTACGAGCAGTACTTC.

CDR3: CASSPRDSSYEQYF. The CDR3 region has the DNA TGCGCCAGCAGCCCGAGGGACAGCTCCTACGAGCAGTACTTC. V gene TRBV5-1 combines with J gene TRBJ2-7; TRBD1 aligns across 7 bases. The trim removed 4 bases at V and 0 bases at J, leaving 4 bases unmatched. Germline V gene sequence: CDR1 SGHRS, CDR2 YFSETQ. There are 14 residues in the CDR3.

The CDR3 reads CASRWGQLTNQPQHF. As DNA, the CDR3 is TGTGCCAGTAGGTGGGGACAGCTAACTAATCAGCCCCAGCATTTT. The genes are TRBV19 and TRBJ1-5; 7 positions agree with TRBD1. Germline lookup yields CDR1 LNHDA and CDR2 SQIVND (reference sequence). The CDR3 is 15 residues long. After removal of 6 bases from V and 4 bases from J, the junction contained 9 bases not matched to a gene.

The chain uses TRBV6-5 and TRBJ2-1; TRBD1 agrees at 11 bases. CDR3 length: 15 residues. Trimming at V came to 4 bases and at J to 4 bases, leaving 3 bases not matched to a gene. Per germline, CDR1 MNHEY and CDR2 SVGAGI. The CDR3: CASSSGDRGYNEQFF. The CDR3 nucleotides are TGTGCCAGCAGTTCAGGGGACAGGGGGTACAATGAGCAGTTCTTC.

The chain combines TRBV7-9 with TRBJ1-1, with D possibly matching TRBD1 (6 bases). The CDR3 extends over 13 amino acids. Between the trimmed V and J ends, which lost 7 bases and 4 bases, there was a span of 13 bases. The germline gives CDR1 SEHNR, CDR2 FQNEAQ (reference sequence). The CDR3 spells CASNRDGGTEAFF. CDR3 bases: TGTGCCAGCAACAGGGATGGAGGCACTGAAGCTTTCTTT.

V and J are TRBV4-3 and TRBJ2-6, with D uncertain. CDR1 LGHNA and CDR2 YSLEER come from the germline V gene. Trimming pared 0 bases from V and 0 bases from J, leaving 12 bases between. The CDR3 consists of 18 residues. The CDR3: CASSQEIRSFSGANVLTF. As DNA, the CDR3 is TGCGCCAGCAGCCAAGAAATAAGAAGCTTCTCTGGGGCCAACGTCCTGACTTTC.

The chain couples TRBV7-9 to TRBJ1-2; weak D call: TRBD1 (6 bases). Trimming removed 5 bases at V and 0 bases at J, with 13 bases between. The CDR3 is 15 residues long. The germline CDR1 and CDR2 sequences are SEHNR and FQNEAQ (reference sequence). For the CDR3, the DNA is TGTGCCAGCAGCCCGGCAGGGACAACTAACTATGGCTACACCTTC. This translates into CASSPAGTTNYGYTF.

The rearrangement uses TRBV14 and TRBJ2-5; a weak D match, TRBD2 (5 bases). Germline CDR1 and CDR2: SGHDN and FVKESK. Trimming shortened V by 5 bases and J by 5 bases, and 12 bases separated the two germline ends. The CDR3 spans 13 residues. The CDR3 DNA is TGTGCCAGCAGCGCCGGGGTAAGGGAGACCCAGTACTTC. Translated: CASSAGVRETQYF. The full variable domain, completed using reference TRBV14 and TRBJ2-5, is EAGVTQFPSHSVIEKGQTVTLRCDPISGHDNLYWYRRVMGKEIKFLLHFVKESKQDESGMPNNRFLAERTGGTYSTLKVQPAELEDSGVYFCASSAGVRETQYFGPGTRLLVL.

V usage is TRBV18 and J usage is TRBJ2-3, with 12 bases fitting TRBD2. The germline gives CDR1 KGHSH, CDR2 LQKENI. CDR3 size: 15 residues. V lost 6 bases and J lost 1; bases outside the gene matches: 2. The CDR3 region is CASSRLAGGTDTQYF. CDR3 sequence (DNA): TGTGCCAGCTCGCGACTAGCGGGGGGCACAGATACGCAGTATTTT.

The chain recombines TRBV7-2 with TRBJ2-5; TRBD1 is a possible D gene (6 bases). This CDR3 comprises 14 residues. Germline V gives CDR1 SGHTA, CDR2 FQGNSA. V was pared by 3 bases and J by 2 bases, with 10 bases between. The CDR3 DNA is TGTGCCAGCAGCTTGGGGACACATCAAGAGACCCAGTACTTC. This gives the protein CASSLGTHQETQYF. Drawing the rest from reference TRBV7-2 and TRBJ2-5, the complete variable domain is GAGVSQSPSNKVTEKGKDVELRCDPISGHTALYWYRQSLGQGLEFLIYFQGNSAPDKSGLPSDRFSAERTGGSVSTLTIQRTQQEDSAVYLCASSLGTHQETQYFGPGTRLLVL.

The genes are TRBV18 and TRBJ2-2; no definite D call. The CDR3 runs 15 residues. V lost 3 bases, J lost 4 bases, and 12 bases lay in between. Germline V gene lookup returns CDR1 KGHSH and CDR2 LQKENI. DNA of the CDR3: TGTGCCAGCTCACCGTTCGAAGGCGGCACCGGGGAGCTGTTTTTT. It specifies CASSPFEGGTGELFF.

This clone was seen only once. The chain employs TRBV7-9 and TRBJ2-3; D may be TRBD1 (6 bases). From germline, CDR1 is SEHNR and CDR2 FQNEAQ (reference sequence). The CDR3 runs 14 residues. V was pared by 5 bases and J by 5 bases, with 14 bases between. This CDR3 is CASSPQGLGDTQYF. CDR3 sequence (DNA): TGTGCCAGCAGCCCTCAGGGGTTGGGAGATACGCAGTATTTT.